The 2 T cell receptor beta chains given below trace back to one sample, sequenced in a study of cytomegalovirus exposure and HLA in healthy donors. Primers: 60 Vbeta forward and 13 Jbeta reverse. Assay: immunoSEQ multiplex PCR; the TCRdb copy retains only in-frame clones and omits some. The sample carries fewer than 200,000 clones, approximately 81% recorded once. The sequenced sample consisted of PBMCs. These receptors all stem from a young woman in good health and CMV-seronegative.

The chain links TRBV28 to TRBJ2-7; 11 bases map to TRBD2. From germline, CDR1 is MDHEN and CDR2 SYDVKM. Trimming took 2 bases from V and 5 from J; bases not matched to a gene: 11. The CDR3 is made up of 17 amino acids. CDR3 in DNA: TGTGCCAGCAGTTTAAATCTAGCGGGAGGTAAGGAGAACGAGCAGTACTTC. Its translation: CASSLNLAGGKENEQYF.

This rearrangement joins TRBV6-7 to TRBJ2-3; TRBD2 agrees at 8 bases. TRBV6-7 is recorded as an ORF, its role being uncertain. The CDR3 loop spans 18 amino acids. Trimming took 6 bases from V and 0 from J; bases not matched to a gene: 14. CDR3 in DNA: TGTGCCAGCAGGCCTACTAGCGGAAATCGAAGAAGCACAGATACGCAGTATTTT. Protein sequence: CASRPTSGNRRSTDTQYF.